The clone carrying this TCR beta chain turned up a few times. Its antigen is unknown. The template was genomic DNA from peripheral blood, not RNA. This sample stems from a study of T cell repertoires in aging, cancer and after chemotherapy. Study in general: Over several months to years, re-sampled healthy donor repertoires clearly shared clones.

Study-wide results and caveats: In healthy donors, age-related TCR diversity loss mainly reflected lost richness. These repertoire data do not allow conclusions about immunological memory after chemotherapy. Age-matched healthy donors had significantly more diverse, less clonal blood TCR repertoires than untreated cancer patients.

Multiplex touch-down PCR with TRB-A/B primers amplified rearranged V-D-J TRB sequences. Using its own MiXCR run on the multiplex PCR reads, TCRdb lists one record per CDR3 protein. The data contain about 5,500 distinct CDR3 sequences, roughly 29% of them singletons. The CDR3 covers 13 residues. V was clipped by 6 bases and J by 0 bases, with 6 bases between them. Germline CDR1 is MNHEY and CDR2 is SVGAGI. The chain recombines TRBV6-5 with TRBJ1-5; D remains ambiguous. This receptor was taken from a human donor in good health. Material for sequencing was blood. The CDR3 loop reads CASRQRSNQPQHF. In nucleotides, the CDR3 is TGTGCCAGCAGACAGCGTAGCAATCAGCCCCAGCATTTT.